This T cell receptor beta chain was profiled in a study of post-analysis software for immune sequencing data. Germline CDR1 reads KGHDR; CDR2 reads SFDVKD. Trimming cost V 7 bases and J 11 bases, with 17 bases left between them. The CDR3 has 13 amino acids. Unique-molecular-identifier-tagged TCR beta cDNA libraries were used. MiXCR, run by TCRdb on the PCR reads, gives a single entry per CDR3 protein. The sample lists around 160,000 distinct CDR3 sequences, about 36% seen once, with approximately 30% in the top ten. Specimen: blood, collected after autologous hematopoietic stem cell transplantation. This sequence was found in a girl under 18 with multiple sclerosis. The J gene is TRBJ2-1, the V gene TRBV24-1; D uncertain. The chain's CDR3 is CATSPYLGAKQFF. CDR3 in DNA: TGTGCCACCAGCCCCTACCTAGGAGCCAAGCAGTTCTTC.